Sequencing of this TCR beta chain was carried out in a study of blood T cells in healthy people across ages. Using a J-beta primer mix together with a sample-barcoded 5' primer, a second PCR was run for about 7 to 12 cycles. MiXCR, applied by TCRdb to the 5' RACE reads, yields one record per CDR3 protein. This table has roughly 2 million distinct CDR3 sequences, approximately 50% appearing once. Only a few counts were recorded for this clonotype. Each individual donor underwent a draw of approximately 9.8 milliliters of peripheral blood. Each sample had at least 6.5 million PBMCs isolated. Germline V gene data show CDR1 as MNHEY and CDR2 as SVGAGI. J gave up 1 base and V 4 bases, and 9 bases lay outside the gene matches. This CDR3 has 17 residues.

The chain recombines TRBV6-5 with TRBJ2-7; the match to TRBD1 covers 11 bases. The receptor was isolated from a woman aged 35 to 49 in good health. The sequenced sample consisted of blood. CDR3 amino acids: CASSFPGTGGDSYEQYF. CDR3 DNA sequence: TGTGCCAGCAGTTTCCCCGGGACAGGGGGAGATTCCTACGAGCAGTACTTC.